The clone carrying this T cell receptor beta chain was counted once. The table came from immunoSEQ multiplex PCR; TCRdb's copy has only in-frame clones and leaves some out. The table includes tens of thousands of clones, roughly four fifths detected once. The data derive from a study of blood T cell repertoires in COVID-19. The V and J ends lost 0 bases and 4 bases respectively, with 6 bases between them. The CDR3 has 12 residues. CDR1 is GTSNPN and CDR2 is SVGIG in the germline V gene (reference sequence). The J gene is TRBJ1-1, the V gene TRBV30; D unresolved. The specimen was peripheral blood. The source is a human donor in a cohort sampled during active COVID-19. CDR3 sequence reads: CAWSVSSTEAFF. DNA for the CDR3: TGTGCCTGGAGTGTATCGAGCACTGAAGCTTTCTTT.